This is a list of T cell receptor beta chains from one sample in a study of regulatory T cells in long-lasting Graves disease. TCRdb recomputed calls from the multiplex PCR reads with MiXCR, one row per CDR3 protein. The sample lists some 340,000 distinct CDR3 sequences; about 11% were seen once. These same data were also listed under a study on T cells in Graves' hyperthyroidism and ophthalmopathy.

Sequencing was performed on peripheral blood mononuclear cells (PBMCs), taken at new diagnosis, from a patient treated with antithyroid drugs. These receptors were obtained from a woman between 18 and 29 years old with Graves disease. Each CDR3 is given with its conserved first and last residue. The D gene is left open where the match is weak. A clone size is listed for some rows: how often the clone was seen (once, few, many), or a class if it is expanded.

TRBD2	TRBJ2-7	few	TRBV5-6	TGTGCCAGCAGCCCGGTCGGGGAGGGCTCCTACGAGCAGTACTTC	CASSPVGEGSYEQYF
NA	TRBJ2-1	few	TRBV12-3/TRBV12-4	TGTGCCAGCAGTTTAGGAGTGGGGACCTCCTACAATGAGCAGTTCTTC	CASSLGVGTSYNEQFF
TRBD2	TRBJ2-1	many	TRBV10-1	TGCGCCAGCAGTGAGGGGGGGGTTCCAGGATATGAGCAGTTCTTC	CASSEGGVPGYEQFF
NA	TRBJ1-1	many	TRBV11-2	TGTGCCAGCAGCTTAACGAAGAACACTGAAGCTTTCTTT	CASSLTKNTEAFF
TRBD1	TRBJ2-2	few	TRBV7-8	TGTGCCAGCACCTCAAGGGGGCAGTCGAACACCGGGGAGCTGTTTTTT	CASTSRGQSNTGELFF
NA	TRBJ2-5	NA	TRBV10-3	TGTGCCATCAGTGGGACGGATCAAGAGACCCAGTACTTC	CAISGTDQETQYF
TRBD2	TRBJ2-1	many	TRBV7-8	TGTGCCAGCAGCTCGTCCCGGACTAGCTTCAATGAGCAGTTCTTC	CASSSSRTSFNEQFF
NA	TRBJ2-1	many	TRBV6-2/TRBV6-3	TGTGCCAGCAGGACAGACTACAATGAGCAGTTCTTC	CASRTDYNEQFF
NA	TRBJ1-1	many	TRBV10-3	TGTGCCATCAGTCACGGGAGGGGGGCCAGAGAAGCTTTCTTT	CAISHGRGAREAFF
TRBD2	TRBJ2-7	NA	TRBV7-9	TGTGCCAGCAGCCCCATGGGACTAGCAGTCTACGAGCAGTACTTC	CASSPMGLAVYEQYF
NA	TRBJ1-4	many	TRBV12-3/TRBV12-4	TGTGCCAGCAGTTTCGGGCTAAAACTGTTTTTT	CASSFGLKLFF
NA	TRBJ2-2	few	TRBV11-1	TGTGCCAGCAGCTTAGCGGTGGTCCTACCCACCGGGGAGCTGTTTTTT	CASSLAVVLPTGELFF
NA	TRBJ2-1	many	TRBV12-3/TRBV12-4	TGTGCCAGCAGTTTAGCCCAGGGGGGGGCTAGGAATGAGCAGTTCTTC	CASSLAQGGARNEQFF
NA	TRBJ2-3	NA	TRBV19	TGTGCCAGTAGACCTAGTGGCCGATTCACAGATACGCAGTATTTT	CASRPSGRFTDTQYF
NA	TRBJ2-1	NA	TRBV7-9	TGTGCCAGCAGCCTACCCGGAGGTTGGATACGGAATGAGCAGTTCTTC	CASSLPGGWIRNEQFF
NA	TRBJ2-3	many	TRBV28	TGTGCCAGCAGTGGCGGGATGAGGGCCGATACGCAGTATTTT	CASSGGMRADTQYF
NA	TRBJ1-1	NA	TRBV4-1	TGCGCCAGCAGCCCCACTGAGTGGCTGGAAGCTTTCTTT	CASSPTEWLEAFF
NA	TRBJ1-5	many	TRBV3-1	TGTGCCAGCAGCCAAGAGGCCTCTGACGGACACAATCAGCCCCAGCATTTT	CASSQEASDGHNQPQHF
TRBD1	TRBJ1-1	many	TRBV2	TGTGCCAGCAGACGACAGGGGAGAACTGAAGCTTTCTTT	CASRRQGRTEAFF
TRBD1	TRBJ2-1	NA	TRBV18	TGTGCCAGCTCACCGCTACCTCAAGCTCCCACAGGGGACAATGAGCAGTTCTTC	CASSPLPQAPTGDNEQFF
NA	TRBJ2-7	many	TRBV11-2	TGTGCCAGCAGCTTAGGATATGTTGCCGAGCAGTACTTC	CASSLGYVAEQYF
TRBD1	TRBJ1-2	many	TRBV19	TGTGCCAGTAGTCACCCCAGGGACAGGGGAGGCTATGGCTACACCTTC	CASSHPRDRGGYGYTF
NA	TRBJ1-5	many	TRBV4-3	TGCGCCAGAACCTCAGGGAATAGCAATCAGCCCCAGCATTTT	CARTSGNSNQPQHF
NA	TRBJ1-6	many	TRBV6-1	TGTGCCAGCAGTGATCCTAATTCACCCCTCCACTTT	CASSDPNSPLHF
TRBD2	TRBJ2-1	few	TRBV19	TGTGCCAGTAGTATAGATAGCGGGAGCGGTGAGCAGTTCTTC	CASSIDSGSGEQFF
NA	TRBJ1-3	NA	TRBV5-1	TGCGCCAGCAGCTTTGGCAGGTCTGCCCGGGACACCATATATTTT	CASSFGRSARDTIYF
NA	TRBJ2-7	NA	TRBV7-2	TGTGCCAGCAGCGGGGTGTACTACGAGCAGTACTTC	CASSGVYYEQYF
TRBD1	TRBJ1-5	many	TRBV20-1	TGCAGTGCTAGAGATCCAGGGGGCATGAGTCAGCCCCAGCATTTT	CSARDPGGMSQPQHF
TRBD1	TRBJ2-1	NA	TRBV20-1	TGCAGTGCTAGAGATAAAGGGGACAGCTCCTACAATGAGCAGTTCTTC	CSARDKGDSSYNEQFF
NA	TRBJ1-2	many	TRBV6-9	TGTGCCAGCAGTTACCGCAGGACCAACTATGGCTACACCTTC	CASSYRRTNYGYTF
TRBD1	TRBJ2-6	many	TRBV12-3/TRBV12-4	TGTGCCAGCAGTCCCAAGACAGGGCCTGGGGCCAACGTCCTGACTTTC	CASSPKTGPGANVLTF
NA	TRBJ1-6	many	TRBV28	TGTGCCAGCAGTGGGGAGGGGTATTCACCCCTCCACTTT	CASSGEGYSPLHF
NA	TRBJ1-4	many	TRBV12-3/TRBV12-4	TGTGCCAGCGGGCCTTCAAGTAATGAAAAACTGTTTTTT	CASGPSSNEKLFF
NA	TRBJ1-2	few	TRBV20-1	TGCAGTGCTAGTTTCCAGGGCCTAGGATATGGCTACACCTTC	CSASFQGLGYGYTF
NA	TRBJ2-5	few	TRBV19	TGTGCCAGTAGTGTACAGAAACAAGAGACCCAGTACTTC	CASSVQKQETQYF
TRBD1	TRBJ1-1	many	TRBV2	TGTGCCAGCCACATAACAGGGGGAGAAAGGACTGAAGCTTTCTTT	CASHITGGERTEAFF
NA	TRBJ2-7	many	TRBV12-3/TRBV12-4	TGTGCCAGTATCAAGGACAGCTTCTACTCCTACGAGCAGTACTTC	CASIKDSFYSYEQYF
NA	TRBJ1-2	few	TRBV2	TGTGCCAGCAGCTCCCGGACAGAGCCCTATGGCTACACCTTC	CASSSRTEPYGYTF